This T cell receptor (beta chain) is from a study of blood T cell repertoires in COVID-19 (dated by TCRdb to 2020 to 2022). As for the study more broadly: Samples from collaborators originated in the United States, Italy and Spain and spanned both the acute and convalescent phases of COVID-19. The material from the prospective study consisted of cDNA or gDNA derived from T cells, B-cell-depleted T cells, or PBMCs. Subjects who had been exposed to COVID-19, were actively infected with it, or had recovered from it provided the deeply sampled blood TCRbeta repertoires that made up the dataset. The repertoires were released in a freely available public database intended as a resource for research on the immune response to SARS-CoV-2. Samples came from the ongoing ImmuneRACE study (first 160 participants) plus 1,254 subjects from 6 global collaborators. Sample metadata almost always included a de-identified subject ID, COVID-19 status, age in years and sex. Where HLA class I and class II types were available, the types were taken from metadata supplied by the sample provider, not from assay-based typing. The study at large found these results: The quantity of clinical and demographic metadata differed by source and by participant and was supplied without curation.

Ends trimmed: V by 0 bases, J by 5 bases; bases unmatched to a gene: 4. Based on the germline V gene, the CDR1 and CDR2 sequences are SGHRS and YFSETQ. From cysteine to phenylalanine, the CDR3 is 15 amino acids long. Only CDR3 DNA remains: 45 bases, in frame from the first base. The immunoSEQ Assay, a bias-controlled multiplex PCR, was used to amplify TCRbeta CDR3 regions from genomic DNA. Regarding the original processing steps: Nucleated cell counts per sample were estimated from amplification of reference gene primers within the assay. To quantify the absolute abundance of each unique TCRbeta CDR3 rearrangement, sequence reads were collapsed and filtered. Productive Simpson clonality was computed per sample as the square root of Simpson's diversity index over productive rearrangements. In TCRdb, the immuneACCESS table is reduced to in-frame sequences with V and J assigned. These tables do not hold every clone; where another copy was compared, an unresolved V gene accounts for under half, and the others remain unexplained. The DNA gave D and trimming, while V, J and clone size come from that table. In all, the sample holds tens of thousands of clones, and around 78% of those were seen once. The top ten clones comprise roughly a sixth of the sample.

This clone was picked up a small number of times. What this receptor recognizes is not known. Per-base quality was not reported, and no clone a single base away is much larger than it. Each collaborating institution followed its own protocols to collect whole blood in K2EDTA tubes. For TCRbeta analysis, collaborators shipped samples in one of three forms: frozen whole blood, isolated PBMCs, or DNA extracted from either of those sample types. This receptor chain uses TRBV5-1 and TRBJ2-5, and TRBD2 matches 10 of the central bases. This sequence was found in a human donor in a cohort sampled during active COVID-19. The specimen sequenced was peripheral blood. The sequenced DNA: TGCGCCAGCAGCTTGGCGGGACTAGCGCTGGAGACCCAGTACTTC. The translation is CASSLAGLALETQYF.